The 20 T cell receptor beta chains presented below share a single source sample, sequenced in a study of cytomegalovirus exposure and HLA in healthy donors. Primers: 60 Vbeta forward and 13 Jbeta reverse. Sequencing used immunoSEQ multiplex PCR; TCRdb keeps in-frame clones, though not all of them. The sample contains about 120,000 clones, about 76% of which appear only once. Sequenced sample: PBMCs. Receptors were obtained from a man between 60 and 75 years old in good health and CMV-seropositive.

V usage is TRBV7-6 and J usage is TRBJ2-2; maybe TRBD2 (6 bases). CDR3 size: 14 residues. Germline V gene data show CDR1 as SGHVS and CDR2 as FNYEAQ. V dropped 5 bases and J dropped 3 bases, with 10 bases sitting between them. CDR3 coding DNA: TGTGCCAGCAGCGCTGGGGGGTACACCGGGGAGCTGTTTTTT. Amino acids: CASSAGGYTGELFF.

Only a few counts were recorded for this clone. The chain recombines TRBV2 with TRBJ1-4; D possibly corresponds to TRBD1 (5 bases). This CDR3 has 15 residues. CDR1 and CDR2 from the germline V gene are SNHLY and FYNNEI. V was shortened by 2 bases and J by 0 bases, with 7 bases between the two germline ends. The CDR3 coding sequence is TGTGCCAGCAGTGAACAGGGAACAACTAATGAAAAACTGTTTTTT. The encoded protein is CASSEQGTTNEKLFF.

The chain has TRBV11-2 and TRBJ1-3; 9 bases map to TRBD1. The germline V gene has CDR1 SGHAT and CDR2 FQNNGV. The V gene end was trimmed by 1 base and the J gene end by 11 bases; junction bases not matched to a gene: 9. The CDR3 runs 15 residues. CDR3 bases: TGTGCCAGCAGCTTAGGAGGGACAGGGAAGACCCCCATATATTTT. This sequence encodes CASSLGGTGKTPIYF.

The chain combines TRBV11-2 with TRBJ2-7; D is perhaps TRBD1 (6 bases). This CDR3 has 15 residues. Trimming took 5 bases from V and 0 from J, leaving 14 bases between them. CDR1 and CDR2 (germline): SGHAT, FQNNGV. CDR3 DNA: TGTGCCAGCAGCCCAATACAGGGAAGCTCCTACGAGCAGTACTTC. Amino acids: CASSPIQGSSYEQYF.

This clone appeared a few times. V is TRBV5-4 and J is TRBJ1-5, with D hard to call. The CDR3 has 14 amino acids. V dropped 0 bases and J dropped 3 bases, with 7 bases sitting between them. Germline V CDR1 and CDR2: SGHNT, YYREEE (reference sequence). The CDR3 nucleotides are TGTGCCAGCAGCTTGGAACAGCCCAATCAGCCCCAGCATTTT. It encodes CASSLEQPNQPQHF.

This sequence joins TRBV7-9 and TRBJ1-5, with TRBD1 as a possible D gene (5 bases). Germline-derived CDR1 and CDR2 are SEHNR and FQNEAQ (reference sequence). The germline V and J ends were trimmed by 1 base and 6 bases, with 10 bases remaining between them. The CDR3 length is 14 residues. The CDR3 DNA follows: TGTGCCAGCAGCTTAGAGGGGTCGGTTCAGCCCCAGCATTTT. Amino acids: CASSLEGSVQPQHF.

The J gene is TRBJ2-1, the V gene TRBV6-4; TRBD1 aligns across 8 bases. V shed 2 bases and J 9 bases; nucleotides not matched to a gene: 9. Per germline, CDR1 MRHNA and CDR2 SNTAGT. CDR3 size: 15 residues. CDR3 in amino acids: CASSDAPDRDGEQFF. In nucleotides, the CDR3 is TGTGCCAGCAGTGACGCCCCGGACAGGGACGGTGAGCAGTTCTTC.

J is TRBJ1-2 and V is TRBV28, with a tentative D call TRBD1 (5 bases). Germline assignment: CDR1 MDHEN and CDR2 SYDVKM. CDR3 size: 14 residues. V was clipped by 6 bases and J by 3 bases, with 14 bases between them. The DNA for the CDR3 is TGTGCCAGCAGCCAACCCGGGACTGACTATGGCTACACCTTC. Its translation is CASSQPGTDYGYTF.

The rearrangement uses TRBV18 and TRBJ1-2, with a possible D match to TRBD1 (6 bases). Germline V gene data show CDR1 as KGHSH and CDR2 as LQKENI. There are 14 residues in the CDR3. V was pared by 0 bases and J by 4 bases, with 9 bases between. The CDR3 DNA is TGTGCCAGCTCACCACCTGGACAGCCCTATGGCTACACCTTC. Its protein is CASSPPGQPYGYTF.

The rearrangement joins TRBV5-1 to TRBJ1-6, with TRBD1 as a possible D gene (6 bases). CDR1 is SGHRS and CDR2 is YFSETQ in the germline V gene. The CDR3 spans 15 residues. Trimming pared 3 bases from V and 10 bases from J, leaving 17 bases between. The chain's CDR3 is CASSSREQGWSPLHF. CDR3 bases: TGCGCCAGCAGCTCCCGGGAACAGGGTTGGTCACCCCTCCACTTT.

The V and J genes are TRBV9 and TRBJ2-6; possibly TRBD1 for D (5 bases). V shed 1 base and J shed 2 bases, with 7 bases lying between them. Germline V gene sequence: CDR1 SGDLS, CDR2 YYNGEE. The CDR3 loop spans 15 amino acids. The CDR3 bases are TGTGCCAGCAGCGTACCAGGGACTGGGGCCAACGTCCTGACTTTC. Encoded protein: CASSVPGTGANVLTF. The full variable domain, with the rest looked up from reference TRBV9 and TRBJ2-6, is DSGVTQTPKHLITATGQRVTLRCSPRSGDLSVYWYQQSLDQGLQFLIQYYNGEERAKGNILERFSAQQFPDLHSELNLSSLELGDSALYFCASSVPGTGANVLTFGAGSRLTVL.

This clone was recorded a few times. J is TRBJ1-2 and V is TRBV6-1; 9 bases are a match to TRBD1. This CDR3 has 12 residues. The germline CDR1 and CDR2 sequences are MNHNS and SASEGT. The J segment lost 7 bases and the V segment lost 7 bases, leaving 4 bases of the junction unmatched. The CDR3 DNA follows: TGTGCCAGCACCATGGACAGGGGTGGCTACACCTTC. It specifies CASTMDRGGYTF.

CDR3 amino acids: CASSPLANTEAFF. CDR3 DNA: TGTGCCAGCAGCCCCCTAGCGAACACTGAAGCTTTCTTT. The V and J genes are TRBV5-5 and TRBJ1-1; D remains unclear. This CDR3 is 13 amino acids long. Germline CDR1 SGHKS, CDR2 YYEKEE (reference sequence). The V end lost 4 bases, the J end lost 1 base, and 8 bases lay between the germline ends.

The chain has TRBV14 and TRBJ2-1; 8 bases match TRBD2. V shed 1 base and J 7 bases; nucleotides not matched to a gene: 12. CDR1 and CDR2 (germline): SGHDN, FVKESK. The CDR3 length is 17 residues. CDR3 protein: CASSQVRAGVLWNEQFF. As DNA, the CDR3 is TGTGCCAGCAGCCAAGTTCGAGCGGGGGTCCTATGGAATGAGCAGTTCTTC.

Remarks on this clone: Distinct nucleotide sequences in the sample also encode this CDR3. The gene calls are TRBV5-1 and TRBJ2-7; no clear D. Looked up from germline, CDR1 is SGHRS and CDR2 is YFSETQ. The V end lost 0 bases, the J end lost 4 bases, and 8 bases lay between the germline ends. CDR3 length: 13 amino acids. CDR3 bases: TGCGCCAGCAGCTTGGGCCCAGCGTACGAGCAGTACTTC. Its translation: CASSLGPAYEQYF.

This clone has just a few counts. V and J are TRBV15 and TRBJ2-1, with 8 nucleotides matching TRBD1. This CDR3 is 12 amino acids long. Trimming at V came to 4 bases and at J to 12 bases, leaving 5 bases not matched to a gene. The V gene's germline CDR1 is LNHNV and CDR2 YYDKDF (reference sequence). The CDR3 bases are TGTGCCACCAGCATGGACAGGGTTGTGCAGTTCTTC. Translated: CATSMDRVVQFF.

This clone appeared a few times. The chain links TRBV27 to TRBJ1-1, with a possible D match to TRBD1 (5 bases). The CDR3 extends over 15 amino acids. Looked up from germline, CDR1 is MNHEY and CDR2 is SMNVEV (reference sequence). V lost 2 bases, J lost 0 bases, and 10 bases lay in between. CDR3: CASSLSREVNTEAFF. Here the CDR3 DNA reads TGTGCCAGCAGTTTAAGCAGGGAAGTGAACACTGAAGCTTTCTTT.

A few counts support this clone. CDR3 loop: CASSQYMGLAGDRSYNEQFF. The CDR3 DNA reads as TGCGCCAGCAGCCAATATATGGGACTAGCGGGAGACCGCTCCTACAATGAGCAGTTCTTC. The chain recombines TRBV4-1 with TRBJ2-1, with 14 bases that match TRBD2. V gave up 2 bases and J gave up 0 bases; unmatched junction bases: 9. Germline CDR1 MGHRA, CDR2 YSYEKL. The CDR3 runs 20 residues.

This chain uses TRBV10-2 with TRBJ2-1; TRBD2 matches at 9 bases. J gave up 7 bases and V 6 bases, and 13 bases lay outside the gene matches. The germline V gene encodes CDR1 WSHSY and CDR2 SAAADI. The CDR3 is 16 amino acids. The CDR3 here is CASRDGGTSFWNEQFF. DNA of the CDR3: TGCGCCAGCAGGGATGGCGGGACTAGCTTTTGGAATGAGCAGTTCTTC.

The V call is TRBV27, the J call TRBJ1-1; D call uncertain. Germline values: CDR1 MNHEY, CDR2 SMNVEV (reference sequence). The CDR3 is 13 amino acids. With 2 bases removed from V and 1 base from J, the gap between germline ends came to 5 bases. DNA of the CDR3: TGTGCCAGCAGTTTAAACAGGAACACTGAAGCTTTCTTT. This sequence encodes CASSLNRNTEAFF.